One sample yielded the 26 T cell receptor beta chains listed below, sequenced in a study of cytomegalovirus exposure and HLA in healthy donors. The primer mix had 60 Vbeta and 13 Jbeta primers. Clones were read by immunoSEQ multiplex PCR, and TCRdb kept only the in-frame ones, dropping some. The profile covers about 190,000 clones, with approximately 84% appearing a single time and around 0.24% taken by the ten largest. The material sequenced was PBMCs. These receptors came from a boy younger than 18 in good health and CMV-seronegative.

The chain couples TRBV2 to TRBJ1-1; D is ambiguous. The V and J ends lost 6 bases and 1 base respectively, with 9 bases between them. Germline V gene sequence: CDR1 SNHLY, CDR2 FYNNEI. The CDR3 consists of 13 residues. CDR3 sequence: CASRLSGNTEAFF. In DNA form, the CDR3 reads TGTGCCAGCAGGTTATCGGGGAACACTGAAGCTTTCTTT.

This chain uses TRBV7-6 with TRBJ2-6; the match to TRBD2 covers 8 bases. This CDR3 spans 18 amino acids. Germline CDR1 SGHVS, CDR2 FNYEAQ. After removal of 4 bases from V and 1 base from J, the junction contained 9 bases not matched to a gene. This CDR3 reads CASSSPRGGGSGANVLTF. As DNA, the CDR3 is TGTGCCAGCAGCTCCCCCCGGGGGGGAGGGTCTGGGGCCAACGTCCTGACTTTC.

This chain connects TRBV6-5 to TRBJ1-2; maybe TRBD1 (6 bases). The CDR3 contains 13 residues. V was shortened by 7 bases and J by 8 bases, with 17 bases between the two germline ends. Germline CDR1 and CDR2: MNHEY and SVGAGI. The CDR3 spells CASTQGRSLGYTF. DNA for the CDR3: TGTGCCAGCACGCAGGGGCGTTCGTTAGGCTACACCTTC.

The rearrangement joins TRBV5-6 to TRBJ2-3, with D maybe TRBD2 (6 bases). This CDR3 has 13 amino acids. V was trimmed by 4 bases and J by 4 bases, leaving 10 bases between them. Germline V lookup: CDR1 SGHDT, CDR2 YYEEEE. This CDR3 reads CASSPWRADTQYF. The CDR3 nucleotides are TGTGCCAGCAGCCCCTGGAGGGCAGATACGCAGTATTTT.

The rearrangement uses TRBV9 and TRBJ2-3; 9 positions match TRBD2. With 0 bases clipped from V and 2 bases from J, the junction kept 10 bases outside the gene matches. The germline CDR1 and CDR2 sequences are SGDLS and YYNGEE. The CDR3 spans 18 residues. Written as DNA, the CDR3 is TGTGCCAGCAGCGTAGAACAGCGGGGGGCCGTTGTCACAGATACGCAGTATTTT. Protein: CASSVEQRGAVVTDTQYF.

The chain joins TRBV6-5 to TRBJ2-2; D is possibly TRBD1 (5 bases). CDR3 length equals 15 residues. The germline gives CDR1 MNHEY, CDR2 SVGAGI. V was shortened by 2 bases and J by 0 bases, with 7 bases between the two germline ends. As DNA, the CDR3 is TGTGCCAGCAGTTACGACAGTGCGAACACCGGGGAGCTGTTTTTT. Translating it yields CASSYDSANTGELFF.

The chain combines TRBV4-1 with TRBJ1-4, with TRBD1 matching 9 bases. Germline V CDR1 and CDR2: MGHRA, YSYEKL. The CDR3 consists of 15 residues. The trim removed 1 base at V and 7 bases at J, leaving 4 bases unmatched. CDR3 sequence: CASSQGGTGSEKLFF. CDR3 nucleotide sequence: TGCGCCAGCAGCCAAGGGGGGACAGGGTCTGAAAAACTGTTTTTT.

The gene calls are TRBV9 and TRBJ2-3; 8 bases match TRBD2. The germline gives CDR1 SGDLS, CDR2 YYNGEE. Losses at the gene ends were 3 bases for V and 4 bases for J; bases not matched to a gene: 7. This CDR3 comprises 15 residues. CDR3 sequence: CASSESGSLSDTQYF. The CDR3 DNA reads as TGTGCCAGCAGCGAGAGCGGGAGTCTGTCAGATACGCAGTATTTT.

This clone was counted only a few times. This chain uses TRBV18 with TRBJ2-2; 11 bases agree with TRBD2. The CDR3 is made up of 15 amino acids. Germline V gives CDR1 KGHSH, CDR2 LQKENI. J gave up 4 bases and V 6 bases, and 4 bases lay outside the gene matches. CDR3 nucleotides: TGTGCCAGCTCCGGACTAGCGGGTCTCACCGGGGAGCTGTTTTTT. Its translation is CASSGLAGLTGELFF.

In its sample, this clone was seen once. This chain connects TRBV6-5 to TRBJ2-5; 15 bases align to TRBD2. Germline CDR1 is MNHEY and CDR2 is SVGAGI. The V segment lost 4 bases and the J segment 8 bases; nucleotides outside the gene matches: 8. This CDR3 contains 16 residues. The CDR3 DNA is TGTGCCAGCAGTTCGCCTCCGGGACTAGCGGGAGGCACCCAGTACTTC. Translated, it gives CASSSPPGLAGGTQYF.

The V gene is TRBV29-1, the J gene TRBJ2-7; 8 bases line up with TRBD2. The V and J ends lost 3 bases and 2 bases, in that order; junction bases with no gene match: 3. Germline CDR1 reads SQVTM; CDR2 reads ANQGSEA. This CDR3 is built from 13 residues. This CDR3 reads CSVEREATYEQYF. For the CDR3, the DNA is TGCAGCGTTGAGCGGGAGGCTACCTACGAGCAGTACTTC.

This clone appeared once. The V gene is TRBV6-5, the J gene TRBJ1-3, with D unclear. The CDR3 covers 16 residues. Germline CDR1 reads MNHEY; CDR2 reads SVGAGI. Trimming took 1 base from V and 0 from J, leaving 10 bases between them. The CDR3 here is CASSYFTPSSGNTIYF. The CDR3 bases are TGTGCCAGCAGTTACTTCACACCTAGCTCTGGAAACACCATATATTTT.

The chain combines TRBV15 with TRBJ2-1; D unresolved. Germline CDR1 is LNHNV and CDR2 is YYDKDF (reference sequence). The ends were cut back, 8 bases at V and 4 bases at J, with 15 bases in the middle. The CDR3 is 14 residues long. The CDR3 DNA sequence: TGTGCCACCGCTTCTCGGCAGACATACAATGAGCAGTTCTTC. Its protein product is CATASRQTYNEQFF.

The chain employs TRBV5-8 and TRBJ1-5; 10 positions match TRBD1. This CDR3 comprises 19 residues. Unmatched junction bases numbered 14, after V lost 5 bases and J lost 0 bases. Germline lookup yields CDR1 SGHTS and CDR2 YDEGEE. CDR3 sequence reads: CASRGQPGQGLASNQPQHF. The CDR3 bases are TGTGCCAGCAGAGGGCAGCCGGGACAGGGGCTGGCTAGCAATCAGCCCCAGCATTTT.

Of note for this clone: One junction end does not reproduce the germline sequence, and a read error may be involved. This chain connects TRBV7-9 to TRBJ2-7, with D possibly matching TRBD2 (5 bases). Per germline, CDR1 SEHNR and CDR2 FQNEAQ (reference sequence). The CDR3 is made up of 10 amino acids. The CDR3 region is CSSGPGEQYF. CDR3 DNA: TGTTCCAGCGGTCCCGGGGAGCAGTACTTC.

This clone has a single count. V and J are TRBV28 and TRBJ1-2; 8 nucleotides line up with TRBD1. Per germline, CDR1 MDHEN and CDR2 SYDVKM. Germline trimming cut 3 bases from V and 5 bases from J; bases unmatched to any gene: 5. This CDR3 region has 14 residues. The CDR3 loop reads CASSFSDREYGYTF. DNA for the CDR3: TGTGCCAGCAGTTTCTCGGACAGGGAGTATGGCTACACCTTC.

This chain joins TRBV6-6 and TRBJ2-5, with a tentative D call TRBD2 (5 bases). Germline V CDR1 and CDR2: MNHNY, SVGAGI (reference sequence). The CDR3 is made up of 14 amino acids. The V gene lost 8 bases and the J gene lost 5 bases, with 18 bases spanning the gap. In DNA form, the CDR3 reads TGTGCCAGCCTATACAGCGGAATAGGGGAGACCCAGTACTTC. This codes for CASLYSGIGETQYF.

This chain links TRBV2 with TRBJ1-5; a possible D gene is TRBD1 (5 bases). Germline V gene lookup returns CDR1 SNHLY and CDR2 FYNNEI. The CDR3 has 17 residues. Trimming left V 4 bases short and J 0 bases short, with 16 bases between. The CDR3 bases are TGTGCCAGCAGTGTTGGGAGGGGTTCGAATAGCAATCAGCCCCAGCATTTT. Translated, it gives CASSVGRGSNSNQPQHF.

The chain uses TRBV19 and TRBJ1-5; the D gene is possibly TRBD1 (5 bases). The CDR3 is 16 amino acids. Germline CDR1 and CDR2: LNHDA and SQIVND (reference sequence). V gave up 3 bases and J gave up 5 bases, with 17 bases separating them. The CDR3 sequence: CASSIEKDSTYQPQHF. CDR3 nucleotide sequence: TGTGCCAGTAGTATCGAAAAAGACAGTACGTATCAGCCCCAGCATTTT.

The V gene is TRBV29-1, the J gene TRBJ1-1; tentatively, D is TRBD1 (5 bases). V was clipped by 4 bases and J by 8 bases, with 14 bases between them. Germline CDR1 and CDR2: SQVTM and ANQGSEA. CDR3 length: 12 amino acids. CDR3 nucleotides: TGCAGCGTTGGGAGCAGGGTAAAAGAAGCTTTCTTT. Translation: CSVGSRVKEAFF.

This clone has just one count. The chain links TRBV30 to TRBJ1-1; TRBD1 might be the D (5 bases). The ends were cut back, 2 bases at V and 1 base at J, with 14 bases in the middle. Per germline, CDR1 GTSNPN and CDR2 SVGIG (reference sequence). The CDR3 length is 15 residues. CDR3 amino acids: CAWSIPGWKNTEAFF. CDR3 nucleotides: TGTGCCTGGAGTATCCCAGGGTGGAAGAACACTGAAGCTTTCTTT.

The gene calls are TRBV19 and TRBJ1-1; D is undetermined. This CDR3 region has 12 residues. Germline CDR1 reads LNHDA; CDR2 reads SQIVND (reference sequence). V dropped 3 bases and J dropped 1 base, with 3 bases sitting between them. DNA of the CDR3: TGTGCCAGTAGTATTCGGAACACTGAAGCTTTCTTT. It codes for CASSIRNTEAFF.

V gene TRBV30 combines with J gene TRBJ2-5, with TRBD2 identical over 9 bases. The DNA end lines up better with TRBJ2-7; the J call may be wrong. CDR3 length: 15 amino acids. Germline CDR1 and CDR2: GTSNPN and SVGIG (reference sequence). CDR3 amino acids: CACRTPGTSPYEQYF. Written as DNA, the CDR3 is TGTGCCTGCCGAACCCCCGGGACTAGCCCCTACGAGCAGTACTTC.

This chain connects TRBV5-6 to TRBJ2-3, with TRBD1 as a possible D gene (6 bases). Trimming left V 3 bases short and J 0 bases short, with 14 bases between. CDR3 length equals 16 residues. Germline CDR1 reads SGHDT; CDR2 reads YYEEEE. The CDR3 nucleotides read TGTGCCAGCAGCTCGCTTTCCAGGGGAAGCACAGATACGCAGTATTTT. This codes for CASSSLSRGSTDTQYF.

This chain connects TRBV5-6 to TRBJ2-6; 7 bases align to TRBD1. Germline CDR1 reads SGHDT; CDR2 reads YYEEEE. The V segment lost 2 bases and the J segment 2 bases; nucleotides outside the gene matches: 4. The CDR3 covers 16 residues. CDR3 protein: CASSLRTGPGANVLTF. The CDR3 DNA reads as TGTGCCAGCAGCTTAAGGACAGGACCTGGGGCCAACGTCCTGACTTTC.

The chain combines TRBV10-3 with TRBJ2-2; possible D gene TRBD1, 5 bases. The CDR3 is 14 amino acids. Looked up from germline, CDR1 is ENHRY and CDR2 is SYGVKD. V was trimmed by 6 bases and J by 0 bases, leaving 8 bases between them. CDR3 loop: CAIRTDANTGELFF. The CDR3 nucleotides read TGTGCCATCAGGACAGATGCGAACACCGGGGAGCTGTTTTTT.